This T cell receptor beta chain was captured in a study of blood T cell repertoires in COVID-19. At the level of the study: Acute and convalescent COVID-19 specimens originated in the United States, Italy and Spain. From T cells, B-cell-depleted T cells, or PBMCs came the material, which was cDNA or gDNA.

Germline V gene sequence: CDR1 SGHAT, CDR2 FQNNGV. Trimming took off 4 bases at V and 0 bases at J, with 16 bases between the two ends. The CDR3 length is 17 residues. Per the original data handling: Scientists estimated how many nucleated cells there were by amplifying reference gene primers. Profiled with immunoSEQ multiplex PCR; TCRdb holds only in-frame clones, not every one. The V and J calls and clone size come from that table; D and trimming were worked out from the DNA. The sample contains fewer than 200,000 clones, around 86% of which appear only once. Seattle enrolled patients during active infection and tracked them longitudinally.

The chain has TRBV11-2 and TRBJ2-1; D is possibly TRBD2 (6 bases). The specimen was peripheral blood. This TCR was sampled from a woman in her seventies with COVID-19, enrolled during active disease. CDR3 sequence (DNA): TGTGCCAGCAGCTCCTATACCATAGCGGACTCCTACAATGAGCAGTTCTTC. Translating gives CASSSYTIADSYNEQFF.